This TCR beta chain was sequenced for a study of CD8 T cells in ankylosing spondylitis. Study-level results: Clones that were linked to disease were CD8+ and were relatively rare in peripheral blood. One TCR beta motif, made up of roughly eight highly homologous variants, appeared characteristic of ankylosing spondylitis blood. The authors reported significant enrichment of disease-linked clones in matched ankylosing spondylitis synovial fluid.

The germline V and J ends were trimmed by 4 bases and 8 bases, with 20 bases remaining between them. The CDR3 extends over 14 amino acids. The germline CDR1 and CDR2 sequences are DFQATT and SNEGSKA (reference sequence). The table lists this clonotype with a few counts. Its target is unknown. Making use of molecular barcodes, quantitative 5'-RACE generated TCR beta libraries. One entry per CDR3 protein results from TCRdb running MiXCR on the 5' RACE reads. Here the sample spans approximately 400,000 distinct CDR3 sequences, 17% being singletons. The genes are TRBV20-1 and TRBJ1-1; a weak D match, TRBD1 (6 bases). This TCR was sampled from a male donor with ankylosing spondylitis. Sample: blood, either unsorted or a sorted T cell fraction (not recorded which). CDR3 sequence (DNA): TGCAGTGCTACCTGGGGGCAGGCCCTATCCGAAGCTTTCTTT. The encoded protein is CSATWGQALSEAFF.